This T cell receptor (beta chain) was captured in a study of blood T cell repertoires in COVID-19. Study-level information: Both acute and convalescent COVID-19 samples were obtained from the United States, Italy and Spain.

Libraries were prepared by immunoSEQ multiplex PCR; TCRdb keeps only in-frame clonotypes and omits some of them. The repertoire holds a few hundred thousand clones, with approximately 87% as singletons. This CDR3 contains 16 residues. Germline V lookup: CDR1 SGHTA, CDR2 FQGNSA. V trimming: 3 bases; J trimming: 2 bases; junction bases outside the gene matches: 2. The J gene is TRBJ2-1, the V gene TRBV7-2; 12 bases are a match to TRBD2. The sample consisted of peripheral blood. This TCR was recovered from a woman in her 30s with COVID-19, enrolled during active disease. DNA for the CDR3: TGTGCCAGCAGCTTGACTAGCGGGAGCCCCTACAATGAGCAGTTCTTC. Residues: CASSLTSGSPYNEQFF.